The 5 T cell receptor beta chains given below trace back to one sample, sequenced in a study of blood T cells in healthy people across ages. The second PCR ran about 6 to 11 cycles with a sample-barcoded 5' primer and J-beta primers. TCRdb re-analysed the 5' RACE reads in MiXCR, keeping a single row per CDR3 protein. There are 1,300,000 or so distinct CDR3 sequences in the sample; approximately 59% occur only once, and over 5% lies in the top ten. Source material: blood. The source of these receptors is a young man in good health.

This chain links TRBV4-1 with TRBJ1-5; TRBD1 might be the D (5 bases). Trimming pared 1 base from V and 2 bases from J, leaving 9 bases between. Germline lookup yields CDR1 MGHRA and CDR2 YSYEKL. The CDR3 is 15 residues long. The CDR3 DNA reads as TGCGCCAGCAGCCAAGGATGGGGGGGCAATCAGCCCCAGCATTTT. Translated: CASSQGWGGNQPQHF.

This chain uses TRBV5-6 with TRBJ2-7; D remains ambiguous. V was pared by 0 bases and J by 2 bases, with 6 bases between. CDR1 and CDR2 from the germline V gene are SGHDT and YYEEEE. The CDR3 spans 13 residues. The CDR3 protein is CASSLALTYEQYF. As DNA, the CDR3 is TGTGCCAGCAGCTTGGCGTTGACCTACGAGCAGTACTTC.

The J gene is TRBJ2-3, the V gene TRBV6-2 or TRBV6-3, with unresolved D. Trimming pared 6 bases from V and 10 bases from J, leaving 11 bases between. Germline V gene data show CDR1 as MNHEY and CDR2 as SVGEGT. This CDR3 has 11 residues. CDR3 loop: CASRSTLAQYF. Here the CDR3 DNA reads TGTGCCAGCAGGTCGACCTTGGCGCAGTATTTT.

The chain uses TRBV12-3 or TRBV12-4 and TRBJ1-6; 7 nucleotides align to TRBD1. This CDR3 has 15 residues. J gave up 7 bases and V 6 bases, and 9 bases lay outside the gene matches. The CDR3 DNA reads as TGTGCCAGCAGCGATACCGGGACAGTAAATTCACCCCTCCACTTT. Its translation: CASSDTGTVNSPLHF.

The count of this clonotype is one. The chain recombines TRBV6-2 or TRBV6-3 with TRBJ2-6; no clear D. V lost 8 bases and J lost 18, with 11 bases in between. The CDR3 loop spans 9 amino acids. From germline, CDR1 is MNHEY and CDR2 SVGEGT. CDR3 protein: CASLTTSTF. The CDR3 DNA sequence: TGTGCCAGCCTTACGACCTCGACTTTC.